These T cell receptor beta chains were read from a single sample in a study of naive and memory T cell subsets. TCRdb reprocessed the UMI-ligation and nested PCR reads via MiXCR and lists one record per CDR3 protein. The sample has roughly 80,000 distinct CDR3 sequences; 9% are singletons. The source material was naive CD8+ T cells from blood. These receptor sequences come from a human donor in good health. Both conserved end residues are part of each CDR3. The D gene is left open where the match is weak. Size values are once, few and many counts, or a class for expanded clones, and some rows have none.

D gene | J gene | clone size | V gene | CDR3 DNA | CDR3 protein
TRBD2 | TRBJ2-1 | NA | TRBV7-9 | TGTGCCAGCAGCTCTAGCGGGGGTTACAATGAGCAGTTCTTC | CASSSSGGYNEQFF
TRBD2 | TRBJ2-2 | NA | TRBV4-1 | TGCGCCAGCAGCGGGAGGGGGACTAGCAACACCGGGGAGCTGTTTTTT | CASSGRGTSNTGELFF
NA | TRBJ1-5 | NA | TRBV6-1 | TGTGCCAGCAGCCCTGGGACGGTCAATCAGCCCCAGCATTTT | CASSPGTVNQPQHF
NA | TRBJ2-2 | NA | TRBV9 | TGTGCCAGCAGCGGCTCCCCCGGGGAGCTGTTTTTT | CASSGSPGELFF
NA | TRBJ2-2 | NA | TRBV19 | TGTGCCAGTAGTATAGGGACAGCGAACACCGGGGAGCTGTTTTTT | CASSIGTANTGELFF
TRBD1 | TRBJ2-4 | few | TRBV5-5 | TGTGCCAGCAGCTTGGGACAGGGTGAAAACATTCAGTACTTC | CASSLGQGENIQYF
NA | TRBJ2-3 | many | TRBV7-2 | TGTGCCAGCAGCGCCAACCGGGTCCCCCTAAAGGATACGCAGTATTTT | CASSANRVPLKDTQYF
TRBD2 | TRBJ2-3 | few | TRBV19 | TGTGCCAGCTCCCCCACTAGCGGGAGCACAGATACGCAGTATTTT | CASSPTSGSTDTQYF
NA | TRBJ1-3 | NA | TRBV20-1 | TGCAGTGCTAGAGCGGCGGGGCAGCCCCTGGGCGCTGGAAACACCATATATTTT | CSARAAGQPLGAGNTIYF
TRBD1 | TRBJ1-1 | many | TRBV6-5 | TGTGCCAGCAGTTACCGAGGGACAGCCAACACTGAAGCTTTCTTT | CASSYRGTANTEAFF
TRBD2 | TRBJ2-3 | few | TRBV7-3 | TGTGCCAGCAGCCTAGGACTAGCGGGAGTCACAGATACGCAGTATTTT | CASSLGLAGVTDTQYF
TRBD1 | TRBJ2-3 | NA | TRBV28 | TGTGCCAGCAGTTCCGAAAAGGGGACAGAGGTCACAGATACGCAGTATTTT | CASSSEKGTEVTDTQYF
NA | TRBJ2-3 | few | TRBV7-9 | TGTGCCAGCAGCTCGATGCCCCGATCGGCCCACACAGATACGCAGTATTTT | CASSSMPRSAHTDTQYF
NA | TRBJ2-4 | many | TRBV20-1 | TGCAGTGCTACCATCGGGGTGGTAAACATTCAGTACTTC | CSATIGVVNIQYF
TRBD1 | TRBJ2-3 | NA | TRBV27 | TGTGCCAGCGGACAGGGGTATACGCAGTATTTT | CASGQGYTQYF
TRBD1 | TRBJ2-7 | few | TRBV12-3/TRBV12-4 | TGTGCCAGCAGTCACCAGAGACAGGGTAGCTCCTACGAGCAGTACTTC | CASSHQRQGSSYEQYF
TRBD1 | TRBJ2-2 | NA | TRBV6-1 | TGTGCCAGCGATCGACAGAAGTGGACAGGGGGTCTCACCGGGGAGCTGTTTTTT | CASDRQKWTGGLTGELFF
NA | TRBJ2-2 | NA | TRBV29-1 | TGCAGCGTCAGGGAAACCGGGGAGCTGTTTTTT | CSVRETGELFF
NA | TRBJ2-1 | few | TRBV5-4 | TGTGCCAGCAGCGCGGGACATTCGCCGCGTCAGTTCTTC | CASSAGHSPRQFF
NA | TRBJ2-3 | NA | TRBV7-2 | TGTGCCAGCAGCCCTAAGGAGAGAAGGGGCACAGATACGCAGTATTTT | CASSPKERRGTDTQYF
TRBD2 | TRBJ2-1 | many | TRBV7-8 | TGTGCCAGCAGCTTAGAAGACGGACTAGCTACCTACAATGAGCAGTTCTTC | CASSLEDGLATYNEQFF
NA | TRBJ2-7 | many | TRBV27 | TGTGCCAGCAGTCTGGGACCACCCTACGAGCAGTACTTC | CASSLGPPYEQYF
NA | TRBJ2-2 | few | TRBV12-3/TRBV12-4 | TGTGCCAGCAGTTTACAAGGGTCCGGCGGGGAGCTGTTTTTT | CASSLQGSGGELFF
TRBD1 | TRBJ2-1 | NA | TRBV7-9 | TGTGCCAGCAGCTCGAATAAAGGGGACAGGGGGTTTTACAATGAGCAGTTCTTC | CASSSNKGDRGFYNEQFF
NA | TRBJ2-7 | NA | TRBV12-3/TRBV12-4 | TGTGCCAGCAGTTTAGAGGTGGAAAACTACGAGCAGTACTTC | CASSLEVENYEQYF
NA | TRBJ2-7 | many | TRBV6-5 | TGTGCCAGCAGTTTGGACCCCTCCTACGAGCAGTACTTC | CASSLDPSYEQYF
NA | TRBJ2-1 | once | TRBV12-3/TRBV12-4 | TGTGCCAGCAGTTCCCAGAACAATGAGCAGTTCTTC | CASSSQNNEQFF
NA | TRBJ2-6 | few | TRBV10-3 | TGTGCCATCACGTTCGAGGACACGCGCTTCCCTGGGGCCAACGTCCTGACTTTC | CAITFEDTRFPGANVLTF
NA | TRBJ2-5 | NA | TRBV28 | TGTGCCAGCAGTTATCGGGAGAACCAAGAGACCCAGTACTTC | CASSYRENQETQYF
NA | TRBJ2-7 | few | TRBV2 | TGTGCCGCAAGACTAGGGAGGTACGAGCAGTACTTC | CAARLGRYEQYF
NA | TRBJ1-1 | many | TRBV2 | TGTGCCAGCACGCCAAGCTGGGACACCACTGAAGCTTTCTTT | CASTPSWDTTEAFF
TRBD1 | TRBJ1-1 | many | TRBV29-1 | TGCAGCGTTTCCCCCGGACAGGGATCTGTAGCTTTCTTT | CSVSPGQGSVAFF
NA | TRBJ2-2 | NA | TRBV28 | TGTGCCAGCAGTTTTGCCGGGAACGGGGAGCTGTTTTTT | CASSFAGNGELFF
NA | TRBJ1-1 | many | TRBV29-1 | TGCAGCGTGTTGGCCCCACTAGTCGCGACCACTGAAGCTTTCTTT | CSVLAPLVATTEAFF
NA | TRBJ1-2 | many | TRBV28 | TGTGCCAGCAGTTTAACAGGGTTCTATGGCTACACCTTC | CASSLTGFYGYTF
NA | TRBJ2-3 | NA | TRBV30 | TGTGCCTGGAGTGAGGTATACGCCGGAGATACGCAGTATTTT | CAWSEVYAGDTQYF
TRBD1 | TRBJ2-2 | NA | TRBV6-2/TRBV6-3 | TGTGCCAGCATTGATGGGACAGGGGTCACCGGGGAGCTGTTTTTT | CASIDGTGVTGELFF
NA | TRBJ2-2 | few | TRBV7-9 | TGTGCCAGCAGCTCGGCCACCGGGGAGCTGTTTTTT | CASSSATGELFF
TRBD1 | TRBJ2-7 | NA | TRBV12-3/TRBV12-4 | TGTGCCAGCAGTGTAACGGGACAGGCCTACGAGCAGTACTTC | CASSVTGQAYEQYF
TRBD2 | TRBJ2-1 | many | TRBV10-3 | TGTGCCATCAGTCCGGGACTAGCATATGAGCAGTTCTTC | CAISPGLAYEQFF
TRBD1 | TRBJ2-7 | once | TRBV12-3/TRBV12-4 | TGTGCCAGCAGGGGGGACAGCAAGGGCGGCGAGCAGTACTTC | CASRGDSKGGEQYF
NA | TRBJ2-3 | many | TRBV5-8 | TGTGCCAGCAGCCCGAAGGACAGATTCCTCACAGATACGCAGTATTTT | CASSPKDRFLTDTQYF
NA | TRBJ1-1 | NA | TRBV5-6 | TGTGCCAGCAGCTCGGCCCGACAGGTTAACACTGAAGCTTTCTTT | CASSSARQVNTEAFF
NA | TRBJ1-2 | many | TRBV20-1 | TGCAGTGCTAGAGATTTCCGGGGTAGTGGCTACACCTTC | CSARDFRGSGYTF
TRBD1 | TRBJ2-7 | many | TRBV12-3/TRBV12-4 | TGTGCCAGCAAGAAAACAGGGGTCTACGAGCAGTACTTC | CASKKTGVYEQYF
TRBD2 | TRBJ2-3 | many | TRBV9 | TGTGCCAGCAGCGTTCCTTTAGCGGGAGGCCCCTCTAGTCTATCAGATACGCAGTATTTT | CASSVPLAGGPSSLSDTQYF
NA | TRBJ1-1 | few | TRBV29-1 | TGCAGCGTCCCCGGGGGGGTGAACACTGAAGCTTTCTTT | CSVPGGVNTEAFF
NA | TRBJ2-7 | few | TRBV20-1 | TGCAGTGCTAGAGATGAGGAGCGGAGCTCCTACGAGCAGTACTTC | CSARDEERSSYEQYF
NA | TRBJ2-1 | many | TRBV6-1 | TGTGCCAGCAGTGAAACCGGGGTCACCTACAATGAGCAGTTCTTC | CASSETGVTYNEQFF
NA | TRBJ1-2 | few | TRBV6-6 | TGTGCCAGCACCGAAGACCAGACAGGCGAGGATGGCTACACCTTC | CASTEDQTGEDGYTF
NA | TRBJ1-1 | few | TRBV5-1 | TGCGCCAGCAAAGAGGGGAACACTGAAGCTTTCTTT | CASKEGNTEAFF
TRBD2 | TRBJ2-3 | NA | TRBV27 | TGTGCCAGCAGTTTATTTAGCGGGAGCACAGATACGCAGTATTTT | CASSLFSGSTDTQYF